This TCR beta chain was identified during a study of cytomegalovirus exposure and HLA in healthy donors. Notes on the study in general: In a later analysis, specific HLA alleles were associated with 15,000 to 20,000 TCR beta sequences at a 0.05 false discovery rate. TCR beta chains associated with HLA were, in a later analysis, more clonally expanded than equally common others.

Germline assignment: CDR1 SGHNT and CDR2 YYREEE (reference sequence). This CDR3 is built from 16 residues. Trimming at V came to 4 bases and at J to 5 bases, leaving 13 bases not matched to a gene. Comments on this clone: The antigen remains unidentified.

The PCR ran on 60 Vbeta and 13 Jbeta primers. Clones were sequenced by immunoSEQ multiplex PCR, and TCRdb holds only the in-frame ones, with some missing. Of under 130,000 clones detected, approximately 86% appear once; the ten largest clones hold 5% to 6.5%. The gene calls are TRBV5-4 and TRBJ2-7; 9 positions match TRBD1. The receptor was derived from a man younger than 35 in good health and CMV-seronegative. Sequencing was performed on PBMCs. This CDR3 reads CASSVRGTGSRNEQYF. CDR3 coding DNA: TGTGCCAGCAGCGTCCGAGGGACAGGGAGCAGGAACGAGCAGTACTTC.